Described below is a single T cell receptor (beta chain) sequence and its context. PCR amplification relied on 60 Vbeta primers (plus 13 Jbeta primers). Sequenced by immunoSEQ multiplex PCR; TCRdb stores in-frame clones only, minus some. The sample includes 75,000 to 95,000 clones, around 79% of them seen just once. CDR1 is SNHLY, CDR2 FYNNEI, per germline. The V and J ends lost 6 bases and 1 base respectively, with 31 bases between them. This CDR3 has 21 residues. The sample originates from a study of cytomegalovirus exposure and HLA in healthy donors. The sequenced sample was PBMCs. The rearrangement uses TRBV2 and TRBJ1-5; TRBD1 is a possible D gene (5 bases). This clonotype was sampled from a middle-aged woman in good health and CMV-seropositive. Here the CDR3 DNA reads TGTGCCAGCAGGTGGGGTGGAGGGGATTCTCGATCGGTGGTCAGCAATCAGCCCCAGCATTTT. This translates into CASRWGGGDSRSVVSNQPQHF.